Listed below are T cell receptor beta chains from one sample, sequenced in a study of cytomegalovirus exposure and HLA in healthy donors. Clones were sequenced by immunoSEQ multiplex PCR, and TCRdb holds only the in-frame ones, with some missing. The repertoire consists of about 110,000 clones, with 60% to 85% occurring once and the leading ten covering around 2.9%. The sample consisted of PBMCs. The origin of the receptors is an older woman in good health and CMV-seropositive. Both conserved end residues are part of each CDR3. The D gene is left open where the match is weak. The size entry is marked missing in some rows and otherwise reads once, few, many or a size class.

DNA	CDR3	V	J	D	length	size
TGCGCCAGCAGCTTGCAACTAGCGAAAGGAGATACGCAGTATTTT	CASSLQLAKGDTQYF	TRBV5-1	TRBJ2-3	TRBD2	15	NA
TGTGCCAGTAGTAGAACTAGCGGGAGCCTGGATGAGCAGTTCTTC	CASSRTSGSLDEQFF	TRBV19	TRBJ2-1	TRBD2	15	few
TGTGCCAGCTCTTGGGGACTAGCGGGAGACGGTGAGCAGTACTTC	CASSWGLAGDGEQYF	TRBV2	TRBJ2-7	TRBD2	15	NA
TGCGCCAGCAGCCCCCTCTCCCAAGAGACCCAGTACTTC	CASSPLSQETQYF	TRBV5-1	TRBJ2-5	NA	13	few
TGTGCCAGCAGTCAAGGGGGAGTCGGTCTGGGCAATGAGCAGTTCTTC	CASSQGGVGLGNEQFF	TRBV7-6	TRBJ2-1	NA	16	NA
TGCGCCAGCAGCTGGACAGGCTCTGGAAACACCATATATTTT	CASSWTGSGNTIYF	TRBV5-1	TRBJ1-3	TRBD1	14	few
TGTGCCAGCAGCTTGTCGTTCGGGGTCTCCTACGAGCAGTACTTC	CASSLSFGVSYEQYF	TRBV5-4	TRBJ2-7	NA	15	few
TGTGCCAGCGTAATGAACACTGAAGCTTTCTTT	CASVMNTEAFF	TRBV6-5	TRBJ1-1	NA	11	few
TGTGCCAGCAGTTCCTCAGGGGTCCCTAACTATGGCTACACCTTC	CASSSSGVPNYGYTF	TRBV6-5	TRBJ1-2	NA	15	NA
TGCGCCAGCAGCTTGCATAGCAATCAGCCCCAGCATTTT	CASSLHSNQPQHF	TRBV5-1	TRBJ1-5	NA	13	NA
TGTGCCAGCAATCGGGGGTCTGGGGCCAACGTCCTGACTTTC	CASNRGSGANVLTF	TRBV28	TRBJ2-6	NA	14	NA
TGTGCCAGCAACCTATATAGGGAGTATGGCTACACCTTC	CASNLYREYGYTF	TRBV7-9	TRBJ1-2	NA	13	once
TGTGCCAGCAGCCTCCGGACTAGCGAAAGCTCCTACGAGCAGTACTTC	CASSLRTSESSYEQYF	TRBV4-2	TRBJ2-7	TRBD2	16	NA
TGTGCCAGCAGCTTAGCATACCCCCTCGGAGTTCGGGATAGGGTTCGGCGCGAGCAGTACTTC	CASSLAYPLGVRDRVRREQYF	TRBV7-2	TRBJ2-7	NA	21	NA
TGTGCCAGCAGCCCTGCTAGCGGGCAATCCTACGAGCAGTACTTC	CASSPASGQSYEQYF	TRBV7-9	TRBJ2-7	TRBD2	15	NA
TGTTCCTCAACGCGGGGGCTTGGGGCCAACGTCCTGACTTTC	CSSTRGLGANVLTF	TRBV7-9	TRBJ2-6	NA	14	NA
TGTGCCAGCAGCACAGGTAGGATGTTGGAGACCCAGTACTTC	CASSTGRMLETQYF	TRBV9	TRBJ2-5	NA	14	once
TGTGCCAGCAGTGAACGTAACCGAGTCCTCCACTTT	CASSERNRVLHF	TRBV2	TRBJ1-6	NA	12	NA
TGTGCCAGCAAAGGACAGGGGACAGATACGCAGTATTTT	CASKGQGTDTQYF	TRBV7-9	TRBJ2-3	TRBD1	13	NA
TGTGCCAGCAGCCCCGCGGGCAACAGGGTATGGAATGAGCAGTTCTTC	CASSPAGNRVWNEQFF	TRBV11-1	TRBJ2-1	NA	16	NA
TGTGCCAGTAGTATCGACAGGGGGGGTGGGGAGCTGTTTTTT	CASSIDRGGGELFF	TRBV19	TRBJ2-2	TRBD1	14	NA
TGTGCCATCAGAACTAGCGGGAGCTCCTACGAGCAGTACTTC	CAIRTSGSSYEQYF	TRBV10-3	TRBJ2-7	TRBD2	14	once
TGTGCCAGCAGTCAACTGTTCAGGGGATATGGCTACACCTTC	CASSQLFRGYGYTF	TRBV27	TRBJ1-2	NA	14	NA
TGTGCCAGCAGCTTAGGGAGACAAGAGACCCAGTACTTC	CASSLGRQETQYF	TRBV7-6	TRBJ2-5	NA	13	NA
TGTGCCAGCAGCGTGTCGGGGGGCACGGTGGTTGACATTCAGTACTTC	CASSVSGGTVVDIQYF	TRBV9	TRBJ2-4	NA	16	NA
TGTGCCAGCAGCCGCCGGGACAGGGGGCCTACTAATGAAAAACTGTTTTTT	CASSRRDRGPTNEKLFF	TRBV7-9	TRBJ1-4	TRBD1	17	NA
TGTGCCAGCACTGCCAGACAGGGTTATTCACCCCTCCACTTT	CASTARQGYSPLHF	TRBV28	TRBJ1-6	TRBD1	14	few
TGTGCCAGCACCTCGGAGGGCAGCAGACGCACAGATACGCAGTATTTT	CASTSEGSRRTDTQYF	TRBV7-9	TRBJ2-3	NA	16	NA
TGTGCCAGCAGCCCATGGACTGCCTCTGGAAACACCATATATTTT	CASSPWTASGNTIYF	TRBV7-9	TRBJ1-3	NA	15	NA
TGTGCCAGTAGTATAGGGGACAGGGACGCTGAAAAACTGTTTTTT	CASSIGDRDAEKLFF	TRBV19	TRBJ1-4	TRBD1	15	NA
TGTGCCAGCTCACCACCGACAAGGAGGTGGACTGAAGCTTTCTTT	CASSPPTRRWTEAFF	TRBV18	TRBJ1-1	NA	15	NA
TGCGCCAGCAGCCGGAGACCAAATCATGCGCAGTTCTTC	CASSRRPNHAQFF	TRBV4-1	TRBJ2-1	NA	13	NA
TGTGCCAGCAGCCGAAACTACGAAGAGACCCAGTACTTC	CASSRNYEETQYF	TRBV4-2	TRBJ2-5	NA	13	NA
TGTGCCAGCAGTTCGTCCGGGACAGCTATCTACGAGCAGTACTTC	CASSSSGTAIYEQYF	TRBV6-5	TRBJ2-7	TRBD1	15	NA
TGTGCCAGCAGTCTGTTATCTTACACAGATACGCAGTATTTT	CASSLLSYTDTQYF	TRBV28	TRBJ2-3	NA	14	NA
TGTGCCAGCAGCTTGTTAGCGGGAGGGCGGGAGACCCAGTACTTC	CASSLLAGGRETQYF	TRBV5-6	TRBJ2-5	TRBD2	15	NA
TGTGCCAGCAGCTTGGAATGGACTAACAATGAGCAGTTCTTC	CASSLEWTNNEQFF	TRBV5-5	TRBJ2-1	NA	14	NA
TGTGCCAGCAGCGCCGGACTAGCGGGGGTGGGGTACGAGCAGTACTTC	CASSAGLAGVGYEQYF	TRBV9	TRBJ2-7	TRBD2	16	NA
TGTGCCAGCAGCTTATTGCGGACTAGCACAGATACGCAGTATTTT	CASSLLRTSTDTQYF	TRBV7-8	TRBJ2-3	NA	15	NA
TGTGCCAGCAGTTACTCGCCGGGACAGTCCTACGAGCAGTACTTC	CASSYSPGQSYEQYF	TRBV6-5	TRBJ2-7	TRBD1	15	few
TGTGCCAGCAGCGTAGGTTCCGGACAGGGCACAGATACGCAGTATTTT	CASSVGSGQGTDTQYF	TRBV9	TRBJ2-3	TRBD1	16	once
TGTGCCAGCAGCTGGACTAGCGGGAGAGGAGATACGCAGTATTTT	CASSWTSGRGDTQYF	TRBV13	TRBJ2-3	TRBD2	15	NA
TGTGCCAGCCGTACGGTAAAGGGGAGGTACGAGCAGTACTTC	CASRTVKGRYEQYF	TRBV6-7	TRBJ2-7	NA	14	few
TGTGCCAGCAGCTTAGGGGCAGGGGGCCTCACAGATACGCAGTATTTT	CASSLGAGGLTDTQYF	TRBV7-9	TRBJ2-3	TRBD1	16	NA
TGTGCCAGCAGCTTAGACTTCGCGGAGGGCGAGCAGTACTTC	CASSLDFAEGEQYF	TRBV11-2	TRBJ2-7	NA	14	NA
TGCGCCAGCAGCGGCGGGACAGGGGCTCCCCAAGACACTGAAGCTTTCTTT	CASSGGTGAPQDTEAFF	TRBV5-1	TRBJ1-1	TRBD1	17	NA
TGTGCCAGCAGTTACGGAGGCTTGGGGAACACTGAAGCTTTCTTT	CASSYGGLGNTEAFF	TRBV6-6	TRBJ1-1	NA	15	NA
TGTGCCAGCAGTTATTGGTTAGCGGGGCCTTCCAGTGAGCAGTTCTTC	CASSYWLAGPSSEQFF	TRBV6-5	TRBJ2-1	TRBD2	16	few
TGTGCCAGCAGTTACTCGGGCTCCAGCGGAGCCTACGAGCAGTACTTC	CASSYSGSSGAYEQYF	TRBV6-5	TRBJ2-7	NA	16	NA
TGTGCCAGCACGGCGAGCGGTTCTTACAATGAGCAGTTCTTC	CASTASGSYNEQFF	TRBV7-9	TRBJ2-1	NA	14	NA
TGTGCCAGCAGCCGGACAGACTCCTACGAGCAGTACTTC	CASSRTDSYEQYF	TRBV5-6	TRBJ2-7	NA	13	medium-sized
TGTTCCAGCAGCCGGCGGGGGGTCTACGAGCAGTACTTC	CSSSRRGVYEQYF	TRBV7-9	TRBJ2-7	TRBD2	13	NA
TGTGCCAGCAGCTTAGGGTGGTCGGGTGGTGAGCAGTTCTTC	CASSLGWSGGEQFF	TRBV7-3	TRBJ2-1	NA	14	NA
TGTGCCAGCAGCCCTCAGACTAGCATGGAGACCCAGTACTTC	CASSPQTSMETQYF	TRBV4-2	TRBJ2-5	TRBD2	14	NA
TGTGCCAGCAGTGCAGGACTAGCGGGTATCAATGAGCAGTTCTTC	CASSAGLAGINEQFF	TRBV2	TRBJ2-1	TRBD2	15	NA